The 12 T cell receptor beta chains below all came from one sample that was sequenced in a study of blood T cell repertoires in COVID-19. Clones were read by immunoSEQ multiplex PCR, and TCRdb kept only the in-frame ones, dropping some. The table shows roughly 100,000 clones, with over 70% occurring only once. Sequencing used peripheral blood. The receptor source for this set is a human donor in a cohort sampled during active or convalescent COVID-19.

The rearrangement uses TRBV15 and TRBJ1-2; a weak D match, TRBD1 (5 bases). Trimming took off 7 bases at V and 2 bases at J, with 14 bases between the two ends. The CDR3 has 14 amino acids. The germline V gene encodes CDR1 LNHNV and CDR2 YYDKDF (reference sequence). The DNA of the CDR3 is TGTGCCACCAACCGGGCAGGGTCAAACTATGGCTACACCTTC. Translating gives CATNRAGSNYGYTF.

The chain is built from TRBV5-1 and TRBJ2-2; perhaps TRBD1 as D (5 bases). Trimming shortened V by 4 bases and J by 4 bases, and 11 bases separated the two germline ends. Germline-derived CDR1 and CDR2 are SGHRS and YFSETQ. The CDR3 contains 14 residues. CDR3 DNA sequence: TGCGCCAGCAGCCTACGACAGACCACCGGGGAGCTGTTTTTT. Residues: CASSLRQTTGELFF.

V and J are TRBV6-5 and TRBJ1-1; D is unclear. This CDR3 is built from 12 residues. The germline V gene encodes CDR1 MNHEY and CDR2 SVGAGI. Trimming left V 6 bases short and J 1 base short, with 6 bases between. The CDR3 here is CASREPNTEAFF. The CDR3 DNA reads as TGTGCCAGCAGAGAGCCGAACACTGAAGCTTTCTTT.

V and J are TRBV24-1 and TRBJ2-3; the match to TRBD2 covers 7 bases. The V segment lost 3 bases and the J segment 1 base; nucleotides outside the gene matches: 12. The V gene's germline CDR1 is KGHDR and CDR2 SFDVKD. This CDR3 comprises 18 residues. CDR3: CATSDPSQTSWGTDTQYF. In DNA form, the CDR3 reads TGTGCCACCAGTGATCCTTCACAGACTAGCTGGGGCACAGATACGCAGTATTTT.

The genes are TRBV2 and TRBJ1-2; weak D call: TRBD1 (6 bases). The V end lost 11 bases, the J end lost 3 bases, and 19 bases lay between the germline ends. From germline, CDR1 is SNHLY and CDR2 FYNNEI. CDR3 length: 14 amino acids. CDR3 nucleotide sequence: TGTGCCGGTGCCCCCGGGGACACCGACTATGGCTACACCTTC. Its translation is CAGAPGDTDYGYTF.

In this sample, this clone turned up a few times. The rearrangement links TRBV5-1 to TRBJ1-1, with TRBD1 matching over 11 bases. This CDR3 region has 15 residues. Losses at the gene ends were 1 base for V and 8 bases for J; bases not matched to a gene: 7. Germline-derived CDR1 and CDR2 are SGHRS and YFSETQ. This CDR3 is CASSLLAGQGEEAFF. The DNA for the CDR3 is TGCGCCAGCAGCTTGTTAGCGGGACAGGGGGAAGAAGCTTTCTTT.

V is TRBV11-2 and J is TRBJ2-3; 13 bases fit TRBD2. CDR3 length: 19 residues. Germline V gene data show CDR1 as SGHAT and CDR2 as FQNNGV. V was clipped by 4 bases and J by 3 bases; unmatched bases: 13. The CDR3 sequence is CASSSARTSGGGRTDTQYF. Here the CDR3 DNA reads TGTGCCAGCAGCTCAGCCCGGACTAGCGGGGGAGGTCGTACAGATACGCAGTATTTT. Full variable domain (missing parts from reference TRBV11-2 and TRBJ2-3): EAGVAQSPRYKIIEKRQSVAFWCNPISGHATLYWYQQILGQGPKLLIQFQNNGVVDDSQLPKDRFSAERLKGVDSTLKIQPAKLEDSAVYLCASSSARTSGGGRTDTQYFGPGTRLTVL.

This clone was observed a single time. One junction end does not reproduce the germline sequence, and a read error may be involved. In DNA, the CDR3 is TGTGCCAGCAACGTAGGAGAGGGGGCCGGCGGCTACACCTTC. Residues: CASNVGEGAGGYTF. The chain recombines TRBV9 with TRBJ1-2; TRBD1 agrees at 7 bases. The CDR3 is made up of 14 amino acids. Germline values: CDR1 SGDLS, CDR2 YYNGEE.

The chain is built from TRBV7-8 and TRBJ1-5, with D hard to call. The germline CDR1 and CDR2 sequences are SGHVS and FQNEAQ. The CDR3 contains 16 residues. V lost 3 bases and J 3 bases, leaving 15 bases between the germline ends. The CDR3 reads CASSFAPRAHNQPQHF. As DNA, the CDR3 is TGTGCCAGCAGCTTCGCTCCGAGGGCACACAATCAGCCCCAGCATTTT.

The V gene is TRBV3-1 (or the pseudogene TRBV3-2), the J gene TRBJ1-2; D not resolved. The CDR3 is 13 residues long. CDR1 LGHDT and CDR2 YNNKEL come from the germline V gene (reference sequence). Trimming took 1 base from V and 9 from J, leaving 12 bases between them. The CDR3 DNA reads as TGTGCCAGCAGCCAAGCCCTACGAGGGCGCTACACCTTC. Amino acids: CASSQALRGRYTF.

The rearrangement links TRBV6-1 to TRBJ2-2; D is unresolved. Germline loops: CDR1 MNHNS, CDR2 SASEGT. Deletions cut 3 bases from V and 7 bases from J, with 9 bases between. The CDR3 totals 13 residues. The CDR3 spells CASSEAAVGELFF. CDR3 DNA sequence: TGTGCCAGCAGTGAGGCGGCGGTCGGGGAGCTGTTTTTT.

The DNA for the CDR3 is TGTGCCAGCTCACCACAGGGGGCCTCTGAAGCTTTCTTT. Translation gives CASSPQGASEAFF. V and J are TRBV18 and TRBJ1-1; 7 nucleotides match TRBD1. The J segment lost 6 bases and the V segment lost 1 base, leaving 2 bases of the junction unmatched. CDR3 length equals 13 residues. Germline loops: CDR1 KGHSH, CDR2 LQKENI.